The rows below give T cell receptor beta chains drawn from one sample of a study of blood T cell repertoires in COVID-19. Repertoires were generated with immunoSEQ multiplex PCR, while TCRdb's copy carries only in-frame clones and drops some. The table includes around 260,000 clones, about 89% detected once. The specimen sequenced was peripheral blood. The receptors come from a man in his forties who had recovered from COVID-19. Both conserved end residues are part of each CDR3. Fields, in order: D gene, J gene, clone size, V gene, CDR3 protein, CDR3 DNA. A D gene is named only where the DNA matches it firmly. Clone size appears in some rows only: once, few, many, or a class for an expanded clone.

D: .; J: TRBJ1-2; size: .; V: TRBV9; CDR3: CASSVDYGFGYGYTF; DNA: TGTGCCAGCAGCGTAGACTACGGGTTTGGCTATGGCTACACCTTC
D: TRBD1; J: TRBJ2-7; size: once; V: TRBV29-1; CDR3: CSVTGGVTLREQYF; DNA: TGCAGCGTGACAGGGGGGGTAACCCTGCGCGAGCAGTACTTC
D: TRBD1; J: TRBJ2-2; size: .; V: TRBV7-2; CDR3: CASSSRGRAGELFF; DNA: TGTGCCAGCAGCTCCAGGGGGAGAGCCGGGGAGCTGTTTTTT
D: TRBD1; J: TRBJ1-1; size: .; V: TRBV5-4; CDR3: CASSLGTGAWTEAFF; DNA: TGTGCCAGCAGCCTTGGGACAGGGGCGTGGACTGAAGCTTTCTTT
D: TRBD1; J: TRBJ1-2; size: .; V: TRBV6-5; CDR3: CASSFDRDNGYTF; DNA: TGTGCCAGCAGCTTCGACAGGGACAATGGCTACACCTTC
D: TRBD1; J: TRBJ2-1; size: .; V: TRBV2; CDR3: CASNLGTGASYNEQFF; DNA: TGTGCCAGCAACCTCGGGACAGGCGCCTCCTACAATGAGCAGTTCTTC
D: TRBD2; J: TRBJ2-1; size: .; V: TRBV2; CDR3: CASLAAPYNEQFF; DNA: TGTGCCAGCCTAGCGGCCCCCTACAATGAGCAGTTCTTC
D: .; J: TRBJ2-7; size: .; V: TRBV29-1; CDR3: CSVEGRATYEQYF; DNA: TGCAGCGTTGAAGGGCGGGCTACCTACGAGCAGTACTTC
D: .; J: TRBJ1-3; size: .; V: TRBV7-2; CDR3: CASSSVAQLVSSGNTIYF; DNA: TGTGCCAGCAGCTCGGTCGCCCAACTGGTGAGCTCTGGAAACACCATATATTTT
D: .; J: TRBJ1-2; size: .; V: TRBV9; CDR3: CASSAFRGGYGYTF; DNA: TGTGCCAGCAGCGCATTTAGGGGCGGCTATGGCTACACCTTC
D: .; J: TRBJ1-2; size: .; V: TRBV30; CDR3: CAWSVLYEGYTF; DNA: TGTGCCTGGAGTGTACTCTACGAAGGCTACACCTTC
D: TRBD1; J: TRBJ2-3; size: once; V: TRBV6-4; CDR3: CASSDSAGGTIDTQYF; DNA: TGTGCCAGCAGTGACTCCGCAGGGGGCACCATTGATACGCAGTATTTT
D: TRBD2; J: TRBJ2-7; size: .; V: TRBV9; CDR3: CASSVGRGGYEQYF; DNA: TGTGCCAGCAGCGTCGGGCGGGGGGGATACGAGCAGTACTTC
D: .; J: TRBJ2-7; size: once; V: TRBV5-6; CDR3: CASSLMGLTGPNYEQYF; DNA: TGTGCCAGCAGCTTGATGGGACTGACAGGGCCTAACTACGAGCAGTACTTC
D: TRBD2; J: TRBJ2-5; size: once; V: TRBV5-1; CDR3: CASSRLGTREETQYF; DNA: TGCGCCAGCAGCCGATTAGGGACTAGAGAAGAGACCCAGTACTTC
D: TRBD1; J: TRBJ1-3; size: .; V: TRBV7-2; CDR3: CASSLVDRANTIYF; DNA: TGTGCCAGCAGCTTAGTGGACAGGGCGAACACCATATATTTT
D: TRBD2; J: TRBJ2-1; size: .; V: TRBV9; CDR3: CASSVGGTSGRADEQFF; DNA: TGTGCCAGCAGCGTAGGTGGGACTAGCGGGAGAGCCGATGAGCAGTTCTTC
D: .; J: TRBJ2-3; size: once; V: TRBV20-1; CDR3: CSAIRVDTQYF; DNA: TGCAGTGCCATCCGGGTAGATACGCAGTATTTT
D: .; J: TRBJ2-7; size: few; V: TRBV7-8; CDR3: CASSSTVLGYEQYF; DNA: TGTGCCAGCAGCTCGACAGTTTTGGGGTACGAGCAGTACTTC
D: .; J: TRBJ1-1; size: .; V: TRBV19; CDR3: CASTGLSTEAFF; DNA: TGTGCCAGTACAGGTTTATCCACTGAAGCTTTCTTT
D: TRBD1; J: TRBJ1-3; size: once; V: TRBV14; CDR3: CASSHPYRRGQGRNTIYF; DNA: TGTGCCAGCAGCCACCCGTACCGCAGGGGACAGGGAAGAAACACCATATATTTT
D: TRBD2; J: TRBJ2-7; size: once; V: TRBV7-2; CDR3: CASSSSPWVAGPYEQYF; DNA: TGTGCCAGCAGCTCCTCCCCGTGGGTAGCGGGCCCCTACGAGCAGTACTTC
D: .; J: TRBJ2-7; size: .; V: TRBV10-1; CDR3: CASSETRPGLNSYEQYF; DNA: TGCGCCAGCAGTGAGACGAGACCGGGACTCAACTCCTACGAGCAGTACTTC
D: .; J: TRBJ1-2; size: .; V: TRBV5-6; CDR3: CASSSTSETNYGYTF; DNA: TGTGCCAGCAGCTCAACTTCCGAGACTAACTATGGCTACACCTTC
D: TRBD2; J: TRBJ2-3; size: .; V: TRBV7-9; CDR3: CASSLAITGGLADTQYF; DNA: TGTGCCAGCAGCTTAGCGATAACGGGAGGGCTCGCAGATACGCAGTATTTT
D: .; J: TRBJ2-5; size: .; V: TRBV4-2; CDR3: CASSQVRGGTSQETQYF; DNA: TGTGCCAGCAGCCAAGTACGTGGGGGGACCTCCCAAGAGACCCAGTACTTC
D: TRBD1; J: TRBJ1-1; size: few; V: TRBV19; CDR3: CASSRGQGNTEAFF; DNA: TGTGCCAGTAGTAGAGGACAGGGCAACACTGAAGCTTTCTTT
D: .; J: TRBJ2-7; size: .; V: TRBV5-1; CDR3: CASSLVAGYYEQYF; DNA: TGCGCCAGCAGCTTGGTAGCAGGGTATTACGAGCAGTACTTC
D: TRBD1; J: TRBJ2-7; size: .; V: TRBV29-1; CDR3: CSVRDRVSYEQYF; DNA: TGCAGCGTTAGGGACAGGGTCTCCTACGAGCAGTACTTC
D: TRBD2; J: TRBJ2-1; size: .; V: TRBV9; CDR3: CASTPGTSGHNEQFF; DNA: TGTGCCAGCACCCCCGGGACTAGCGGGCACAATGAGCAGTTCTTC
D: .; J: TRBJ2-3; size: once; V: TRBV5-1; CDR3: CASSETTTNTDTQYF; DNA: TGCGCCAGCAGCGAAACTACTACTAACACAGATACGCAGTATTTT
D: .; J: TRBJ2-1; size: .; V: TRBV20-1; CDR3: CSPGSYNEQFF; DNA: TGCAGCCCGGGTTCCTACAATGAGCAGTTCTTC
D: .; J: TRBJ2-7; size: .; V: TRBV7-6; CDR3: CASSPGGGRGYEQYF; DNA: TGTGCCAGCAGCCCAGGGGGCGGGAGAGGTTACGAGCAGTACTTC
D: TRBD1; J: TRBJ1-5; size: .; V: TRBV6-2/TRBV6-3; CDR3: CASSYKAGGAGQPQHF; DNA: TGTGCCAGCAGTTACAAGGCAGGGGGCGCAGGTCAGCCCCAGCATTTT
D: .; J: TRBJ2-7; size: .; V: TRBV7-9; CDR3: CASSSTGSLGNEQYF; DNA: TGTGCCAGCAGCTCGACCGGGAGCCTAGGGAACGAGCAGTACTTC
D: .; J: TRBJ1-2; size: .; V: TRBV14; CDR3: CASSQSGRRGIGYGYTF; DNA: TGTGCCAGCAGCCAGTCCGGGAGAAGAGGGATCGGCTATGGCTACACCTTC
D: TRBD2; J: TRBJ2-7; size: few; V: TRBV5-4; CDR3: CASSLSSGRARVLHEQYF; DNA: TGTGCCAGCAGCTTGAGTAGCGGGAGGGCCAGGGTACTCCACGAGCAGTACTTC
D: .; J: TRBJ2-2; size: .; V: TRBV21-1; CDR3: CASSKGRSVEGIVTGELFF; DNA: TGTGCCAGCAGCAAAGGAAGGTCGGTAGAGGGAATTGTAACCGGGGAGCTGTTTTTT
D: TRBD1; J: TRBJ2-7; size: .; V: TRBV9; CDR3: CASSPGQDQYEQYF; DNA: TGTGCCAGCAGCCCAGGACAGGACCAATACGAGCAGTACTTC
D: .; J: TRBJ2-5; size: .; V: TRBV19; CDR3: CASSITLLREETQYF; DNA: TGTGCCAGTAGTATTACCCTTTTGCGCGAGGAGACCCAGTACTTC